The present T cell receptor (beta chain) was sequenced within a study of CD8 T cells in Susac syndrome. Overall study: Patients with Susac syndrome were therapy-naive, on corticosteroids, or on intravenous immunoglobulin alone at the time that blood was drawn.

Random-hexamer reverse transcription was applied to about 0.45 to 1 ug RNA. Amplification of TCR beta CDR3 by immunoSEQ multiplex PCR spanned 54 Vbeta and 13 Jbeta. TCRdb reprocessed the immunoSEQ multiplex PCR reads with MiXCR, giving one entry per CDR3 protein. The sample contains roughly 110,000 distinct CDR3 sequences, approximately 94% of which appear only once. Turning to this clonotype: Its cognate antigen is unknown.

V lost 5 bases and J lost 5; bases outside the gene matches: 9. This CDR3 contains 16 residues. Broader study findings: The total CD8+ repertoires yielded more than 15 Susac-specific public clones and the CD8+ TEMRA repertoires yielded 4 or 5.

The rearrangement links TRBV12-3 or TRBV12-4 to TRBJ2-2, with 9 bases lining up with TRBD1. This sequence was found in a human donor with Susac syndrome. The specimen sequenced was CD8+ T cells from PBMCs. The chain's CDR3 is CASSPRETGGTGELFF. CDR3 DNA: TGTGCCAGCAGTCCCCGGGAGACAGGGGGTACCGGGGAGCTGTTTTTT.